A single sample is the source of the 9 T cell receptor beta chains below, sequenced in a study of memory CD4+ T cells and cytomegalovirus serostatus. Single viable CD3+CD4+CD8-CD45RO+ cells were sorted as the memory CD4+ T cells. Repertoires were generated with immunoSEQ multiplex PCR, while TCRdb's copy carries only in-frame clones and drops some. The sample contains about 40,000 clones, 75% to 85% of which appear only once. The sample consisted of memory CD4+ T cells from blood. These receptors were taken from an adult in good health and CMV-seronegative.

The chain carries TRBV27 and TRBJ1-2, with 7 bases fitting TRBD1. CDR3 length equals 16 residues. The ends lost 1 base at V and 0 bases at J; junction bases unmatched: 5. Per germline, CDR1 MNHEY and CDR2 SMNVEV (reference sequence). The CDR3 protein is CASSLWAQGANYGYTF. As DNA, the CDR3 is TGTGCCAGCAGTTTATGGGCTCAGGGGGCTAACTATGGCTACACCTTC.

This clone was picked up one time. J is TRBJ2-3 and V is TRBV5-6; D may be TRBD1 (6 bases). Germline assignment: CDR1 SGHDT and CDR2 YYEEEE. The V end lost 4 bases, the J end lost 4 bases, and 10 bases lay between the germline ends. The CDR3 is 13 amino acids. The CDR3 nucleotides are TGTGCCAGCAGCGAACAGGGCGCAGATACGCAGTATTTT. Amino acid sequence: CASSEQGADTQYF. Using reference TRBV5-6 and TRBJ2-3 for the parts outside the CDR3, the full variable domain is DAGVTQSPTHLIKTRGQQVTLRCSPKSGHDTVSWYQQALGQGPQFIFQYYEEEERQRGNFPDRFSGHQFPNYSSELNVNALLLGDSALYLCASSEQGADTQYFGPGTRLTVL.

The chain uses TRBV30 and TRBJ2-3, with 10 bases fitting TRBD1. V lost 1 base and J lost 4; bases outside the gene matches: 5. Germline V gene lookup returns CDR1 GTSNPN and CDR2 SVGIG (reference sequence). The CDR3 sequence is 15 residues long. CDR3 residues: CAWSGDRGRADTQYF. Written as DNA, the CDR3 is TGTGCCTGGAGTGGGGACAGGGGCCGGGCAGATACGCAGTATTTT.

The chain combines TRBV18 with TRBJ2-3, with TRBD2 matching 10 bases. This CDR3 comprises 16 residues. With V trimmed by 5 bases and J by 2 bases, 7 bases remained unmatched. Germline loops: CDR1 KGHSH, CDR2 LQKENI. CDR3 DNA sequence: TGTGCCAGCTCAACGGGGGGACTAGCGATCACAGATACGCAGTATTTT. It is translated as CASSTGGLAITDTQYF.

This sequence joins TRBV29-1 and TRBJ2-3; D remains ambiguous. CDR3 length: 11 residues. V was cut by 7 bases and J by 7 bases, with 12 bases left in between. CDR1 is SQVTM, CDR2 ANQGSEA, per germline. CDR3 in amino acids: CSARTIHTQYF. CDR3 sequence (DNA): TGCAGCGCGAGGACGATCCATACGCAGTATTTT.

This chain uses TRBV15 with TRBJ1-2; 8 positions agree with TRBD1. The CDR3 runs 13 residues. J gave up 6 bases and V 0 bases, and 0 bases lay outside the gene matches. Germline V gene data show CDR1 as LNHNV and CDR2 as YYDKDF (reference sequence). CDR3 sequence (DNA): TGTGCCACCAGCAGAGAGGGACAGGATGGCTACACCTTC. Translated: CATSREGQDGYTF.

The V gene is TRBV7-9, the J gene TRBJ2-2; 11 nucleotides line up with TRBD2. CDR1 and CDR2 from the germline V gene are SEHNR and FQNEAQ (reference sequence). This CDR3 has 16 residues. V dropped 5 bases and J dropped 0; count of bases not matched to a gene: 2. This chain's CDR3 is CASSQGLAANTGELFF. The DNA of the CDR3 is TGTGCCAGCAGCCAGGGACTAGCGGCGAACACCGGGGAGCTGTTTTTT.

This chain joins TRBV5-1 and TRBJ1-1; D gene uncertain. V was cut by 5 bases and J by 1 base, with 18 bases left in between. Germline lookup yields CDR1 SGHRS and CDR2 YFSETQ. The CDR3 contains 16 residues. CDR3 coding DNA: TGCGCCAGCAGTGTCTATGTCGGGGTCCCGAACACTGAAGCTTTCTTT. Its protein product is CASSVYVGVPNTEAFF.

The chain employs TRBV4-1 and TRBJ1-4; D is undetermined. With 0 bases removed from V and 13 bases from J, the gap between germline ends came to 15 bases. CDR1 is MGHRA and CDR2 is YSYEKL in the germline V gene. The CDR3 is 14 residues long. The CDR3: CASSQDRFGARLFF. The CDR3 DNA is TGCGCCAGCAGCCAAGATAGGTTCGGAGCTCGACTGTTTTTT.